Listed below are T cell receptor beta chains from one sample, sequenced in a study of T-cell reconstitution after alpha-beta-depleted transplantation in children. TCRdb reprocessed the PCR reads with MiXCR, giving one entry per CDR3 protein. This table holds under 150,000 distinct CDR3 sequences, roughly 9.7% found once. The specimen was PBMCs, mostly from graft donor cells, collected 180 days after TCRalphabeta/CD19-depleted stem cell transplant. The receptor set was obtained from a girl less than two years old who had a stem cell transplant for combined immunodeficiency, so the T cells may come from the graft donor. The conserved cysteine and the conserved F or W are not part of the CDR3 here. Each record gives: V gene, CDR3 protein.

TRBV3-1 ASSRNWGAGGLRGRSTGELF
TRBV29-1 SVEARQGYEQY
TRBV9 ASSVNVRESGTDTQY
TRBV5-1 ASSLVAQGGYEQY
TRBV7-2 ASRTGGRDTEAF
TRBV27 ASSLGLAGGWLYNEQF
TRBV7-2 ASSLEGLGPDTQY
TRBV18 ASSPGYEQF
TRBV27 ASSLSVFKRDGLRRQY
TRBV10-3 AISEGLAATGELF
TRBV12-3/TRBV12-4 ASSLRTSGSPGELF
TRBV7-2 ASSPAGYNSPLH
TRBV3-1 ACSPYRGLSGGAFEQF
TRBV6-1 ASNLFMNTEAF
TRBV20-1 SALRAGDFNEQF
TRBV20-1 SASTWGQGWADTQY
TRBV20-1 SAREGTLGQPQH
TRBV18 ASSRFQTSIGHEQY
TRBV12-3/TRBV12-4 ASSLSPIPGSPGYEQY
TRBV7-8 ASSFRGQGTGELF
TRBV12-3/TRBV12-4 ASSFDRSGETQY
TRBV24-1 ATTGPGTGELF
TRBV7-9 ASSTGTAPYEQY